This T cell receptor (beta chain) stems from a study of shared T cell receptors in the human thymus. Some clones are missing from TCRdb's copy, which holds only in-frame ones; the method was immunoSEQ multiplex PCR. The sample includes roughly 700,000 clones, over 75% of them seen just once. This CDR3 has 15 residues. V was pared by 2 bases and J by 3 bases, with 14 bases between. The data also belong to a second study, concerning human thymus T cells. Turning to that study: Repertoires sampled from thymus and blood appeared biased in V and J gene usage.

This clonotype originated in a boy in the first two years of life with a congenital heart defect. The chain employs TRBV6-7 and TRBJ2-7; D remains ambiguous. TRBV6-7 is labeled an ORF, and its function is uncertain. Sequencing was performed on thymocytes. The CDR3 region has the DNA TGTGCCAGCAGTTACCCGGGTGTTCTCGACTACGAGCAGTACTTC. It yields the protein CASSYPGVLDYEQYF.